One and the same sample provided the 16 T cell receptor beta chains below, sequenced in a study of molecular identifiers for immune sequencing clone quantification (dated by TCRdb to the late 2010s). Libraries were constructed by PCR. Data came from a NextSeq 500. TCRdb reworked the public reads: Q25 trimming with fastp, MiXCR clone assembly, productive beta chains retained. For every CDR3 protein sequence, its rows merge into one entry that carries the most common genes and DNA. This sample lists about 320,000 distinct CDR3 sequences; 24% were detected once. Roughly 0.7% of the sample is held by the ten biggest clonotypes. Sequencing was done on a sample of naive CD8+ T cells from blood, with Jurkat cell RNA spiked in. In the paper's terms, the cell subset or site label means: FACS-sorted CD8+CD4-CCR7+CD45RA+ naive T cells. These receptor sequences come from a human donor in good health. Some libraries in this study had Jurkat cell RNA spiked in.

This clonotype was counted a few times. CDR3 coding DNA: TGCGCCAGCAGCCAAGATGATAGGACAACCTGGGAGCAGTACTTC. Protein product: CASSQDDRTTWEQYF. The chain recombines TRBV4-3 with TRBJ2-7; the D gene is possibly TRBD1 (5 bases). The V end lost 0 bases, the J end lost 7 bases, and 16 bases lay between the germline ends. The CDR3 contains 15 residues. In germline, CDR1 is LGHNA, CDR2 YSLEER.

This clonotype was detected many times. The rearrangement joins TRBV29-1 to TRBJ2-1; D is unresolved. V lost 4 bases, J lost 7 bases, and 14 bases lay in between. Per germline, CDR1 SQVTM and CDR2 ANQGSEA. This CDR3 comprises 13 residues. The CDR3 loop is CSVAGDNINEQFF. DNA for the CDR3: TGCAGCGTTGCCGGTGACAATATTAATGAGCAGTTCTTC.

A few counts support this clonotype. This chain joins TRBV20-1 and TRBJ1-1; 10 bases agree with TRBD1. Germline-derived CDR1 and CDR2 are DFQATT and SNEGSKA (reference sequence). V shed 5 bases and J 6 bases; nucleotides not matched to a gene: 6. CDR3 length: 13 amino acids. The DNA of the CDR3 is TGCAGTGCTGCGGACAGGGGGTACCCTGAAGCTTTCTTT. Protein: CSAADRGYPEAFF.

The V and J genes are TRBV27 and TRBJ1-2, with 8 bases identical to TRBD1. CDR3 length: 17 residues. V lost 2 bases and J lost 3; bases outside the gene matches: 11. Germline V gene lookup returns CDR1 MNHEY and CDR2 SMNVEV (reference sequence). The CDR3 region is CASSLTGTGWRHYGYTF. Written as DNA, the CDR3 is TGTGCCAGCAGTTTAACCGGGACAGGCTGGAGGCACTATGGCTACACCTTC.

The chain links TRBV20-1 to TRBJ2-7; 8 bases align to TRBD2. Germline V gene data show CDR1 as DFQATT and CDR2 as SNEGSKA (reference sequence). There are 15 residues in the CDR3. V gave up 0 bases and J gave up 2 bases; unmatched junction bases: 6. Here the CDR3 reads CSARDPGTSTYEQYF. The DNA for the CDR3 is TGCAGTGCTAGAGATCCGGGGACTAGTACCTACGAGCAGTACTTC.

Points on this clonotype: A read error is possible here, since a much larger clone lies one base away. The chain couples TRBV5-1 to TRBJ2-7; 8 bases are shared with TRBD1. The CDR3 extends over 16 amino acids. Per germline, CDR1 SGHRS and CDR2 YFSETQ. CDR3 in DNA: TGCGCCAGCAGCTTATCGTCAGGGGGCGCGATCTACGAGCGGTACTTC. Protein product: CASSLSSGGAIYERYF.

The genes are TRBV4-2 and TRBJ2-7, with TRBD2 identical over 7 bases. CDR3 length equals 17 residues. Germline CDR1 reads LGHNA; CDR2 reads YNFKEQ. V lost 1 base to trimming and J lost 0 bases; unmatched junction nucleotides: 9. The CDR3: CASSQVDSGRRSYEQYF. CDR3 sequence (DNA): TGTGCCAGCAGCCAAGTGGATAGCGGGCGACGCTCCTACGAGCAGTACTTC.

This clonotype has more than one count but fewer than ten. The chain recombines TRBV29-1 with TRBJ2-1; D may be TRBD1 (5 bases). V shed 5 bases and J shed 4 bases, with 15 bases lying between them. The CDR3 extends over 14 amino acids. The germline CDR1 and CDR2 sequences are SQVTM and ANQGSEA. The CDR3 loop reads CSVYPMTEYNEQFF. The CDR3, as DNA: TGCAGCGTTTATCCCATGACAGAGTACAATGAGCAGTTCTTC.

The V and J genes are TRBV27 and TRBJ2-7; 8 nucleotides line up with TRBD1. V trimming: 3 bases; J trimming: 6 bases; junction bases outside the gene matches: 7. Germline CDR1 MNHEY, CDR2 SMNVEV (reference sequence). CDR3 length equals 14 residues. The CDR3 region has the DNA TGTGCCAGCAGTTTCTATGACACAGGGGGCGAGCAGTACTTC. Translation gives CASSFYDTGGEQYF.

This clonotype has only a few counts. The chain joins TRBV10-3 to TRBJ2-7; the match to TRBD2 covers 8 bases. Germline CDR1 reads ENHRY; CDR2 reads SYGVKD. The junction had 6 bases not matched to a gene; V was cut back by 3 bases and J by 2 bases. The CDR3 sequence is 15 residues long. This chain's CDR3 is CAISDLTSGTYEQYF. In DNA, the CDR3 is TGTGCCATCAGTGATCTTACTAGCGGAACCTACGAGCAGTACTTC.

This clonotype has at least ten counts. As DNA, the CDR3 is TGTGCCAGCAGTTTAGACCCGAACATTCAGTACTTC. It encodes CASSLDPNIQYF. The V call is TRBV12-3 or TRBV12-4, the J call TRBJ2-4; D is undetermined. Trimming removed 1 base from V and 7 bases from J, with 5 bases in between. The CDR3 length is 12 residues.

This clonotype was seen ten or more times. The chain links TRBV2 to TRBJ2-7; unclear D gene. From germline, CDR1 is SNHLY and CDR2 FYNNEI. CDR3 length: 15 amino acids. Trimming took 7 bases from V and 3 from J, leaving 19 bases between them. The CDR3 region has the DNA TGTGCCAGCACCGAAACCCAGTCCCCGAACTACGAGCAGTACTTC. This codes for CASTETQSPNYEQYF.

This clonotype was counted at least ten times. The V and J genes are TRBV29-1 and TRBJ2-7; perhaps TRBD2 as D (6 bases). Germline V lookup: CDR1 SQVTM, CDR2 ANQGSEA. Trimming took off 3 bases at V and 4 bases at J, with 13 bases between the two ends. CDR3 length equals 13 residues. As DNA, the CDR3 is TGCAGCGTTGACCCCACAGGAGGGTACGAGCAGTACTTC. This gives the protein CSVDPTGGYEQYF.

V is TRBV2 and J is TRBJ2-5, with D possibly TRBD1 on 6 matching bases. The CDR3 length is 15 residues. V was shortened by 3 bases and J by 4 bases, with 15 bases between the two germline ends. Germline V lookup: CDR1 SNHLY, CDR2 FYNNEI. CDR3 loop: CASSEVGRGTETQYF. As DNA, the CDR3 is TGTGCCAGCAGTGAGGTGGGCAGGGGAACAGAGACCCAGTACTTC.

This clonotype was recorded many times. The V call is TRBV7-9, the J call TRBJ2-7, with TRBD1 matching 8 bases. CDR1 SEHNR and CDR2 FQNEAQ come from the germline V gene (reference sequence). The length of the CDR3 is 14 residues. The junction had 5 bases not matched to a gene; V was cut back by 5 bases and J by 2 bases. The CDR3 coding sequence is TGTGCCAGCAGCCCGGCGGGACAGGCCTACGAGCAGTACTTC. Protein sequence: CASSPAGQAYEQYF.

This clonotype was counted ten times or more. V and J are TRBV12-3 or TRBV12-4 and TRBJ2-3; possible D gene TRBD1, 6 bases. This CDR3 contains 16 residues. The ends were cut back, 3 bases at V and 4 bases at J, with 17 bases in the middle. In nucleotides, the CDR3 is TGTGCCAGCAGTTTTTCTTCTGGGGGCGGCGCAGATACGCAGTATTTT. Protein: CASSFSSGGGADTQYF.